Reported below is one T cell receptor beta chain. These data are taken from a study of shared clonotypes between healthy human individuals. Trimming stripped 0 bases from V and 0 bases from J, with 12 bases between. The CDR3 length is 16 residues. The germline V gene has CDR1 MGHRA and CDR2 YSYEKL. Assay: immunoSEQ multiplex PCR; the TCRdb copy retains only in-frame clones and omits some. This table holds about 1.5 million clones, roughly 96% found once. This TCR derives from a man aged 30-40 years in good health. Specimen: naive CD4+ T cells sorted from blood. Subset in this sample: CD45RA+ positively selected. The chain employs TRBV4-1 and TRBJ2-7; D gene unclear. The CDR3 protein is CASSQEYTLSSYEQYF. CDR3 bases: TGCGCCAGCAGCCAAGAGTACACCTTGAGCTCCTACGAGCAGTACTTC.